These 27 T cell receptor beta chains came from one sample sequenced in a study of blood T cell repertoires in COVID-19. Here immunoSEQ multiplex PCR was the method, and the copy in TCRdb shows in-frame clones only, minus some. The table includes roughly 25,000 clones, more than 80% detected once. The sample taken for sequencing was peripheral blood. The receptor source for this set is a woman aged 70-85 years with COVID-19, enrolled during active disease.

For the CDR3, the DNA is TGTGCCAGCAGCTTAGGAGAGAGGGAAAAACTGTTTTTT. Protein sequence: CASSLGEREKLFF. The V and J genes are TRBV7-9 and TRBJ1-4; D ambiguous. The CDR3 loop spans 13 amino acids. V was shortened by 1 base and J by 8 bases, with 8 bases between the two germline ends. Germline CDR1 SEHNR, CDR2 FQNEAQ (reference sequence).

This chain connects TRBV28 to TRBJ1-6; TRBD1 matches 7 bases. The germline gives CDR1 MDHEN, CDR2 SYDVKM. The CDR3 covers 15 residues. V gave up 4 bases and J gave up 7 bases; unmatched junction bases: 7. CDR3 protein: CASSSRTGVNSPLHF. DNA for the CDR3: TGTGCCAGCAGTTCCCGGACAGGTGTGAATTCACCCCTCCACTTT.

The chain has TRBV7-3 and TRBJ2-1, with D unresolved. This CDR3 is built from 14 residues. Germline CDR1 SGHTA, CDR2 FQGTGA. V was shortened by 0 bases and J by 9 bases, with 12 bases between the two germline ends. CDR3 loop: CASSLTGRSSEQFF. CDR3 coding DNA: TGTGCCAGCAGCTTAACTGGGCGTTCGAGTGAGCAGTTCTTC.

This clone was recorded a few times. The gene calls are TRBV18 and TRBJ2-3; D not certain. Per the germline V gene, CDR1 is KGHSH and CDR2 is LQKENI. With 2 bases removed from V and 1 base from J, the gap between germline ends came to 7 bases. This CDR3 has 14 residues. CDR3 nucleotide sequence: TGTGCCAGCTCACCAGCTGCGGGCACAGATACGCAGTATTTT. Residues: CASSPAAGTDTQYF.

The sample holds a few counts of this clone. The J gene is TRBJ2-2, the V gene TRBV7-9, with D maybe TRBD1 (5 bases). The ends were cut back, 1 base at V and 2 bases at J, with 11 bases in the middle. CDR3 length: 16 amino acids. The germline V gene encodes CDR1 SEHNR and CDR2 FQNEAQ (reference sequence). The CDR3 loop reads CASSLEGRANTGELFF. DNA of the CDR3: TGTGCCAGCAGCTTAGAGGGCAGGGCCAACACCGGGGAGCTGTTTTTT. The entire variable domain, with the rest obtained from reference TRBV7-9 and TRBJ2-2, is as follows: DTGVSQNPRHKITKRGQNVTFRCDPISEHNRLYWYRQTLGQGPEFLTYFQNEAQLEKSRLLSDRFSAERPKGSFSTLEIQRTEQGDSAMYLCASSLEGRANTGELFFGEGSRLTVL.

The chain carries TRBV7-2 and TRBJ1-2, with D possibly being TRBD1 (5 bases). Between the trimmed V and J ends, which lost 5 bases and 0 bases, there was a span of 16 bases. The germline V gene has CDR1 SGHTA and CDR2 FQGNSA. This CDR3 has 16 residues. CDR3 amino acids: CASSPGGAYTNYGYTF. The DNA of the CDR3 is TGTGCCAGCAGCCCTGGCGGGGCCTACACTAACTATGGCTACACCTTC.

The chain has TRBV24-1 and TRBJ2-3; TRBD1 matches at 9 bases. Trimming removed 0 bases from V and 6 bases from J; junction bases left unmatched: 6. This CDR3 comprises 16 residues. CDR1 KGHDR and CDR2 SFDVKD come from the germline V gene. CDR3 sequence: CATSDLGTGRRDTQYF. CDR3 DNA sequence: TGTGCCACCAGTGATTTGGGGACAGGGCGGCGCGATACGCAGTATTTT.

The genes are TRBV5-4 and TRBJ1-1, with a weak D call TRBD1 (6 bases). The CDR3 spans 14 residues. Germline V CDR1 and CDR2: SGHNT, YYREEE (reference sequence). V was shortened by 3 bases and J by 1 base, with 10 bases between the two germline ends. In nucleotides, the CDR3 is TGTGCCAGCAGCTCCAGGACAGCGAACACTGAAGCTTTCTTT. Its protein is CASSSRTANTEAFF.

This sequence joins TRBV5-6 and TRBJ2-1, with D tentatively TRBD2 (6 bases). The CDR3 length is 16 residues. Germline CDR1 reads SGHDT; CDR2 reads YYEEEE. The V end lost 6 bases, the J end lost 8 bases, and 24 bases lay between the germline ends. CDR3 nucleotides: TGTGCCAGCATCCTGGAGGGCGGTCATCTCCGGGATGAGCAGTTCTTC. It specifies CASILEGGHLRDEQFF.

The table lists this clone with a few counts. V gene TRBV6-5 combines with J gene TRBJ2-7, with TRBD1 matching over 11 bases. This CDR3 comprises 14 residues. V lost 4 bases, J lost 4 bases, and 3 bases stayed unmatched. Looked up from germline, CDR1 is MNHEY and CDR2 is SVGAGI. This CDR3 is CASSWTGGGYEQYF. Written as DNA, the CDR3 is TGTGCCAGCAGTTGGACAGGGGGCGGTTACGAGCAGTACTTC.

The chain recombines TRBV5-1 with TRBJ1-4; D not certain. The CDR3 contains 15 residues. V lost 2 bases and J 0 bases, leaving 8 bases between the germline ends. CDR1 is SGHRS, CDR2 YFSETQ, per germline. The CDR3: CASSFYRSTNEKLFF. The CDR3 DNA is TGCGCCAGCAGCTTCTACAGATCAACTAATGAAAAACTGTTTTTT. The full variable domain, its missing parts supplied by reference TRBV5-1 and TRBJ1-4, is KAGVTQTPRYLIKTRGQQVTLSCSPISGHRSVSWYQQTPGQGLQFLFEYFSETQRNKGNFPGRFSGRQFSNSRSEMNVSTLELGDSALYLCASSFYRSTNEKLFFGSGTQLSVL.

This chain uses TRBV28 with TRBJ1-2, with TRBD1 matching over 9 bases. The junction had 7 bases not matched to a gene; V was cut back by 6 bases and J by 2 bases. The CDR3 extends over 15 amino acids. Germline CDR1 MDHEN, CDR2 SYDVKM. The CDR3 sequence: CASRGPGQGNYGYTF. The CDR3, as DNA: TGTGCCAGCAGGGGTCCGGGACAGGGAAACTATGGCTACACCTTC.

The rearrangement links TRBV5-1 to TRBJ1-4; TRBD1 might be the D (5 bases). From germline, CDR1 is SGHRS and CDR2 YFSETQ. The CDR3 is 14 amino acids. With 4 bases removed from V and 8 bases from J, the gap between germline ends came to 15 bases. This CDR3 reads CASSRQGLVEKLFF. The CDR3 DNA reads TGCGCCAGCAGCAGGCAGGGCCTGGTGGAAAAACTGTTTTTT.

This clone appeared once. V usage is TRBV11-2 and J usage is TRBJ2-1, with D perhaps TRBD2 (5 bases). The CDR3 loop spans 12 amino acids. From germline, CDR1 is SGHAT and CDR2 FQNNGV. Trimming shortened V by 1 base and J by 12 bases, and 10 bases separated the two germline ends. The CDR3 here is CASSLGLGRQFF. The CDR3 DNA reads as TGTGCCAGCAGCTTAGGCCTAGGGAGGCAGTTCTTC.

The V and J genes are TRBV19 and TRBJ1-6; 10 nucleotides match TRBD1. Germline lookup yields CDR1 LNHDA and CDR2 SQIVND (reference sequence). The CDR3 consists of 13 residues. The V gene end was trimmed by 11 bases and the J gene end by 7 bases; junction bases not matched to a gene: 5. DNA of the CDR3: TGTGCCGGGGGGGGACAGGGGAATTCACCCCTCCACTTT. Its protein product is CAGGGQGNSPLHF.

V usage is TRBV3-1 (or the pseudogene TRBV3-2) and J usage is TRBJ2-3, with D possibly TRBD2 on 6 matching bases. Germline lookup yields CDR1 LGHDT and CDR2 YNNKEL (reference sequence). The CDR3 is made up of 16 amino acids. V dropped 3 bases and J dropped 2 bases, with 15 bases sitting between them. The CDR3 loop is CASSQGRLVFTDTQYF. Here the CDR3 DNA reads TGTGCCAGCAGCCAGGGGCGACTAGTATTCACAGATACGCAGTATTTT.

This clone was found a few times. V and J are TRBV6-1 and TRBJ1-2, with D unclear. V was cut by 2 bases and J by 3 bases, with 13 bases left in between. CDR1 and CDR2 (germline): MNHNS, SASEGT. This CDR3 has 15 residues. CDR3 amino acids: CASSELGFRDYGYTF. The CDR3 bases are TGTGCCAGCAGTGAACTAGGATTCCGGGACTATGGCTACACCTTC.

The V call is TRBV11-2, the J call TRBJ2-3; 7 bases line up with TRBD1. Germline V gives CDR1 SGHAT, CDR2 FQNNGV. V trimming: 5 bases; J trimming: 5 bases; junction bases outside the gene matches: 7. CDR3 length equals 14 residues. The CDR3 reads CASSDRDEGDTQYF. DNA for the CDR3: TGTGCCAGCAGCGACAGGGATGAGGGAGATACGCAGTATTTT.

The CDR3 protein is CASSPFGGANEKLFF. Here the CDR3 DNA reads TGTGCCAGCTCACCGTTTGGGGGGGCTAATGAAAAACTGTTTTTT. This rearrangement joins TRBV18 to TRBJ1-4; the D gene is possibly TRBD1 (5 bases). Germline CDR1 and CDR2: KGHSH and LQKENI. The CDR3 is 15 amino acids. V lost 3 bases to trimming and J lost 3 bases, with 11 bases between them.

The rearrangement joins TRBV6-6 to TRBJ2-7, with D perhaps TRBD2 (6 bases). V lost 4 bases and J 5 bases, leaving 15 bases between the germline ends. CDR3 length: 14 residues. Germline CDR1 reads MNHNY; CDR2 reads SVGAGI (reference sequence). The CDR3 DNA sequence: TGTGCCAGCAGTTCCCCTACGTGGGAGGACGAGCAGTACGTC. It translates to CASSSPTWEDEQYV.

The chain recombines TRBV18 with TRBJ1-5; D gene unclear. In germline, CDR1 is KGHSH, CDR2 LQKENI. CDR3 length: 14 residues. V lost 2 bases, J lost 5 bases, and 10 bases lay in between. The DNA of the CDR3 is TGTGCCAGCTCACCAAATCCCCGGGATCAGCCCCAGCATTTT. Translating it yields CASSPNPRDQPQHF.

The chain links TRBV11-3 to TRBJ1-4; maybe TRBD1 (6 bases). Germline V gene sequence: CDR1 SGHNT, CDR2 YENEEA. This CDR3 spans 14 amino acids. Trimming stripped 5 bases from V and 5 bases from J, with 12 bases between. The CDR3 nucleotides are TGTGCCAGCAGCCCCGAGCAGGGGAATGAAAAACTGTTTTTT. Its translation: CASSPEQGNEKLFF.

The table lists this clone with a count of one. The V gene is TRBV9, the J gene TRBJ2-1, with TRBD2 matching over 16 bases. CDR1 is SGDLS, CDR2 YYNGEE, per germline. V dropped 4 bases and J dropped 6; count of bases not matched to a gene: 13. This CDR3 comprises 19 residues. CDR3 sequence reads: CASSLRPGTSGRVSNEQFF. CDR3 DNA: TGTGCCAGCAGCTTACGTCCCGGGACTAGCGGGAGGGTTTCCAATGAGCAGTTCTTC.

This clone was seen a handful of times. The V call is TRBV10-3, the J call TRBJ2-7, with no clear D. The CDR3 loop spans 12 amino acids. The V gene lost 8 bases and the J gene lost 0 bases, with 8 bases spanning the gap. The germline V gene encodes CDR1 ENHRY and CDR2 SYGVKD. CDR3 protein: CAISRNSYEQYF. The CDR3 DNA sequence: TGTGCCATCTCGCGGAACTCCTACGAGCAGTACTTC.

This chain links TRBV4-3 with TRBJ1-1; 8 bases align to TRBD1. V shed 3 bases, J shed 5 bases, and the junction held 2 bases outside the gene matches. The CDR3 length is 13 residues. Germline CDR1 is LGHNA and CDR2 is YSLEER. In DNA form, the CDR3 reads TGCGCCAGCAGCCAGACAGGGGTGACTGAAGCTTTCTTT. Translation: CASSQTGVTEAFF.

This clone was counted a few times. The chain joins TRBV5-4 to TRBJ2-3, with 10 bases aligning to TRBD1. Trimming cost V 4 bases and J 3 bases; bases outside gene matches: 11. Germline CDR1 SGHNT, CDR2 YYREEE (reference sequence). The CDR3 totals 17 residues. CDR3 sequence: CASSRPGTGVGTDTQYF. The CDR3 region has the DNA TGTGCCAGCAGCCGTCCCGGGACAGGGGTTGGAACAGATACGCAGTATTTT.

This chain connects TRBV19 to TRBJ1-2, with TRBD1 as a possible D gene (6 bases). Trimming removed 9 bases from V and 4 bases from J, with 12 bases in between. Germline V CDR1 and CDR2: LNHDA, SQIVND (reference sequence). CDR3 size: 12 residues. The DNA for the CDR3 is TGTGCCAGCCAGGGGTTAAGCTATGGCTACACCTTC. Its translation: CASQGLSYGYTF.